Sequencing of this T cell receptor beta chain was carried out in a study of CXCR3-negative and CXCR3-positive naive CD8 T cells. cDNA libraries for TRB were generated by 5' RACE incorporating UMI labels. TCRdb reprocessed the 5' RACE reads, with one entry per CDR3 protein and no DNA. The sample includes about 45,000 distinct CDR3 sequences. The source material was naive CXCR3- CD8+ T cells from blood. The subset here: CD45RO-CCR7+CD27+CD95- naive CD8+ T cells lacking CXCR3 (TNR3-). The sequence came from a human donor in good health. Some clones in this sample may be carry-over from other donors' samples.

The CDR3 region is CASSLRTSRRYTEAFF. The chain couples TRBV7-9 to TRBJ1-1. CDR1 is SEHNR, CDR2 FQNEAQ, per germline (reference sequence). The CDR3 runs to 16 residues.